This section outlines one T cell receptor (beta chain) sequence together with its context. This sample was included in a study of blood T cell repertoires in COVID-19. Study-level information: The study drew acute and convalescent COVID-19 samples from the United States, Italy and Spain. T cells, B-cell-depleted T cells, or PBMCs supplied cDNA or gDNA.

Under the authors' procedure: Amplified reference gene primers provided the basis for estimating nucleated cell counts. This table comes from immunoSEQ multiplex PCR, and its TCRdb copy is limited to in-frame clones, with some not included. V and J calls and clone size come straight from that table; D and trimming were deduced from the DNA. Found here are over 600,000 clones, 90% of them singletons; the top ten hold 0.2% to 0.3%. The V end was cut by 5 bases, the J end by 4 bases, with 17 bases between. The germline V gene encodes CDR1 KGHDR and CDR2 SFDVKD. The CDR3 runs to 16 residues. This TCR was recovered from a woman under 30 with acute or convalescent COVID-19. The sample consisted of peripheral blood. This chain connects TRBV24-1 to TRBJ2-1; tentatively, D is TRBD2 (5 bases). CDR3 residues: CATSAVAGSSYNEQFF. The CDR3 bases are TGTGCCACCAGTGCCGTCGCGGGTTCCTCGTACAATGAGCAGTTCTTC.